The clone carrying this T cell receptor (beta chain) was counted between two and nine times. Its antigen is currently unknown. The entry originates in a study of early T cells in non-severe SARS-CoV-2 infection. On the study more broadly: RNA in bulk from unsorted whole blood was sequenced, and chains were unpaired.

Germline V gene lookup returns CDR1 SGHAT and CDR2 FQNNGV. Trimming removed 3 bases from V and 2 bases from J; junction bases left unmatched: 7. The CDR3 consists of 15 residues. As part of library construction, unique molecular identifiers were attached to individual cDNA molecules. TCRdb reprocessed the 5' RACE reads with MiXCR, giving one entry per CDR3 protein. The profile shows roughly 46,000 distinct CDR3 sequences, roughly 9.4% of them singletons. Study-wide findings and caveats: In VDJdb matching, anti-spike CD8 responses were favored while private and CD4 specificities went missing.

The rearrangement uses TRBV11-2 and TRBJ2-7; 7 bases match TRBD1. The sequenced sample was whole blood, obtained at baseline. The clonotype originates from an adult who was a healthcare worker with PCR-confirmed SARS-CoV-2 infection or an uninfected control (not recorded which). The DNA for the CDR3 is TGTGCCAGCAGCTTTCCAGAGACAGGGACCTACGAGCAGTACTTC. Amino acids: CASSFPETGTYEQYF.